Below are 25 T cell receptor beta chains sequenced from a single sample in a study of T cell clonality in common variable immunodeficiency. Sequenced by immunoSEQ multiplex PCR; TCRdb stores in-frame clones only, minus some. Recorded here are about 40,000 clones, none singletons. The sequenced material came from peripheral blood mononuclear cells. The receptors originated from a person between 18 and 70 years old in good health.

To note about this clone: The CDR3 end is not reached by the read, which stops 3 residues before it; the germline J gene fills it in. This chain connects TRBV20-1 to TRBJ2-1; perhaps TRBD1 as D (5 bases). The CDR3 length is 14 residues. V gave up 3 bases and J gave up 4 bases, with 13 bases separating them. The germline gives CDR1 DFQATT, CDR2 SNEGSKA (reference sequence). The CDR3 spells CSARGGANYNEQFF. The CDR3 DNA, read in part, is TGCAGTGCTAGGGGTGGGGCTAATTACAATGAG.

This clone has a count of ten or more. At one boundary the junction diverges from the germline segment, which might be a read error. The read ends 3 residues early relative to the CDR3; the germline J gene fills the gap. V is TRBV2 and J is TRBJ2-7; D gene uncertain. The germline CDR1 and CDR2 sequences are SNHLY and FYNNEI. CDR3 size: 13 residues. CDR3 residues: CASSEGLTYEQYF. CDR3 DNA, as far as it was read: TGTGCCAGCAGCGAAGGGCTCACCTACGAG.

This clone was picked up many times. The read comes to an end 3 residues before the CDR3 does, leaving the germline J gene to fill in the end. V is TRBV20-1 and J is TRBJ1-3, with a weak D call TRBD1 (5 bases). V shed 2 bases and J shed 2 bases, with 10 bases lying between them. CDR1 is DFQATT, CDR2 SNEGSKA, per germline (reference sequence). This CDR3 region has 14 residues. The CDR3 region is CSARPARAGNTIYF. CDR3 DNA (partial): TGCAGTGCTAGACCGGCCAGGGCTGGAAACACC.

This clone was recorded at least ten times. The sequenced fragment ends 3 residues before the CDR3 boundary, so the rest is inferred from the germline J gene. V usage is TRBV7-3 and J usage is TRBJ2-6; D perhaps matches TRBD2 (6 bases). The CDR3 totals 16 residues. The germline CDR1 and CDR2 sequences are SGHTA and FQGTGA. Trimming removed 0 bases at V and 3 bases at J, with 9 bases between. The covered CDR3 bases are TGTGCCAGCAGCTTAACTGGGGGGAATGGGGCCAACGTC. Amino acids: CASSLTGGNGANV. The complete CDR3 protein is CASSLTGGNGANVLTF.

This clone was picked up a small number of times. Possible read error: a much larger clone is one base away. The read halts 3 residues ahead of the CDR3 end, with the missing end drawn from the germline J gene. This sequence joins TRBV5-6 and TRBJ2-5; 9 bases match TRBD1. CDR1 is SGHDT, CDR2 YYEEEE, per germline. The CDR3 has 14 amino acids. The CDR3 spells CASSLQGATDTQYF. CDR3 DNA, as far as it was read: TGTGCCAGCAGCCTACAGGGGGCCACAGATACC.

There are many counts of this clone. The CDR3 goes on 3 residues after the read ends, and that part is filled in from the germline J gene. The genes are TRBV20-1 and TRBJ2-7; possibly TRBD1 for D (6 bases). Germline V gene lookup returns CDR1 DFQATT and CDR2 SNEGSKA (reference sequence). Trimming left V 0 bases short and J 2 bases short, with 14 bases between. The CDR3 has 15 residues. The CDR3 region is CSAREPRQVAYEQYF. CDR3 DNA, as far as it was read: TGCAGTGCTAGAGAGCCAAGACAGGTTGCCTACGAG.

On this clone itself: The read ends 3 residues shy of where the CDR3 ends; the end is completed using the germline J gene. V usage is TRBV18 and J usage is TRBJ1-2; 7 nucleotides line up with TRBD1. Germline CDR1 KGHSH, CDR2 LQKENI. The CDR3 loop spans 14 amino acids. Incomplete CDR3 DNA: TGTGCCAGCTCACCACCCACAGGGGACAATGAC. As protein: CASSPPTGDND. The CDR3 in full is CASSPPTGDNDYTF.

The sample holds many counts of this clone. The read gets to within 3 residues of the CDR3 end, and the germline J gene fills in the rest. The genes are TRBV30 and TRBJ2-2; no clear D. V was clipped by 4 bases and J by 3 bases, with 3 bases between them. Germline lookup yields CDR1 GTSNPN and CDR2 SVGIG (reference sequence). The CDR3 extends over 11 amino acids. CDR3 region: CAWTYTGELFF. CDR3 DNA (partial): TGTGCCTGGACCTACACCGGGGAG.

This clone was seen ten or more times. The CDR3 end is not reached by the read, which stops 3 residues before it; the germline J gene fills it in. The rearrangement uses TRBV5-1 and TRBJ1-1; tentatively, D is TRBD1 (5 bases). CDR1 is SGHRS, CDR2 YFSETQ, per germline. CDR3 length: 14 residues. The V gene lost 5 bases and the J gene lost 3 bases, with 14 bases spanning the gap. CDR3 loop: CASSWDLSDTEAFF. The sequenced part of the CDR3 DNA is TGCGCCAGCAGTTGGGACTTGAGCGACACTGAA.

This clone was seen ten or more times. The read is 3 residues too short to cover the CDR3 end, so that end is filled in from the germline J gene. The V and J genes are TRBV7-2 and TRBJ2-7; a weak D match, TRBD2 (6 bases). Germline V gene sequence: CDR1 SGHTA, CDR2 FQGNSA. This CDR3 has 15 amino acids. Trimming left V 0 bases short and J 2 bases short, with 11 bases between. The CDR3 DNA, read in part, is TGTGCCAGCAGCTTAGCGGCCGGCGGGACCTACGAG. It specifies CASSLAAGGTYE. The full CDR3 protein is CASSLAAGGTYEQYF.

This clone was recorded at least ten times. From the germline J gene comes the end of the CDR3, since the read stops 3 residues before it. The V call is TRBV10-3, the J call TRBJ2-7, with D uncertain. V lost 6 bases, J lost 5 bases, and 17 bases lay in between. CDR1 and CDR2 from the germline V gene are ENHRY and SYGVKD. The CDR3 consists of 14 residues. The CDR3 reads CAIRMARSRNEQYF. CDR3 DNA, as far as it was read: TGTGCCATCAGGATGGCTAGATCGCGGAACGAG.

This clone was seen ten or more times. Read sequence stops 3 residues before the CDR3 end, and the germline J gene provides the missing end. The gene calls are TRBV20-1 and TRBJ2-7; D is unclear. From germline, CDR1 is DFQATT and CDR2 SNEGSKA (reference sequence). The CDR3 has 11 residues. Trimming removed 6 bases at V and 5 bases at J, with 11 bases between. The CDR3 DNA, read in part, is TGCAGTGCCTCCCGACATAACGAG. Its protein product is CSASRHNE. The entire CDR3 protein is CSASRHNEQYF.

This clone was detected many times. The read terminates 3 residues before the CDR3 end, so the remaining end is supplied by the germline J gene. The chain carries TRBV18 and TRBJ2-7; TRBD1 aligns across 9 bases. CDR3 size: 16 residues. After removal of 2 bases from V and 5 bases from J, the junction contained 10 bases not matched to a gene. Germline V gives CDR1 KGHSH, CDR2 LQKENI. Partial CDR3 DNA: TGTGCCAGCTCACCATTGAAAACAGGGGGCTCTAACGAG. This sequence encodes CASSPLKTGGSNE. The complete CDR3 protein is CASSPLKTGGSNEQYF.

This clone was counted at least ten times. From the germline J gene comes the end of the CDR3, since the read stops 3 residues before it. V is TRBV19 and J is TRBJ1-5; unclear D gene. There are 14 residues in the CDR3. The germline gives CDR1 LNHDA, CDR2 SQIVND (reference sequence). Trimming stripped 6 bases from V and 3 bases from J, with 12 bases between. The sequenced part of the CDR3 DNA is TGTGCCAGTAGGCCTTCAGAACCCAATCAGCCC. Protein sequence: CASRPSEPNQP. The CDR3, in full, reads CASRPSEPNQPQHF.

This clone was detected ten times or more. The observed sequence ends 3 residues before the CDR3 terminus, with the missing tail filled in from the germline J gene. This chain links TRBV20-1 with TRBJ2-3; a weak D match, TRBD1 (6 bases). The length of the CDR3 is 16 residues. V was clipped by 0 bases and J by 4 bases, with 17 bases between them. CDR1 DFQATT and CDR2 SNEGSKA come from the germline V gene (reference sequence). The sequenced part of the CDR3 DNA is TGCAGTGCTAGAGATGGTGGACAGCCCTGGGCAGATACG. This gives the protein CSARDGGQPWADT. Given in full, the CDR3 is CSARDGGQPWADTQYF.

This clone showed up just a few times. With the read ending 3 residues before the CDR3 end, the germline J gene is used to fill in that end. The chain links TRBV23-1 to TRBJ2-2; TRBD2 matches at 7 bases. TRBV23-1 is assigned to the ORF class and has an uncertain function. Losses at the gene ends were 8 bases for V and 6 bases for J; bases not matched to a gene: 6. This CDR3 has 13 amino acids. The sequenced CDR3 bases are TGCGCCAGCTGGGGGGGTAAACCCGGGGAG. Encoded protein: CASWGGKPGE. The whole CDR3 sequence reads CASWGGKPGELFF.

This clone was picked up many times. The read terminates 3 residues before the CDR3 end, so the remaining end is supplied by the germline J gene. Within the sample, other DNA sequences also encode this same CDR3. The chain uses TRBV7-2 and TRBJ1-3; the match to TRBD1 covers 7 bases. Trimming took 5 bases from V and 0 from J; bases not matched to a gene: 4. Germline V gene sequence: CDR1 SGHTA, CDR2 FQGNSA. The CDR3 has 15 residues. CDR3 DNA (partial): TGTGCCAGCAGCCGGGACAGCAGCTCTGGAAACACC. It translates to CASSRDSSSGNT. The whole CDR3 sequence reads CASSRDSSSGNTIYF. The full variable domain, in which reference TRBV7-2 and TRBJ1-3 provide the parts outside the CDR3, is GAGVSQSPSNKVTEKGKDVELRCDPISGHTALYWYRQSLGQGLEFLIYFQGNSAPDKSGLPSDRFSAERTGGSVSTLTIQRTQQEDSAVYLCASSRDSSSGNTIYFGEGSWLTVV.

The sample holds many counts of this clone. The observed sequence ends 3 residues before the CDR3 terminus, with the missing tail filled in from the germline J gene. The V call is TRBV15, the J call TRBJ2-5, with a possible D match to TRBD2 (5 bases). Germline V gives CDR1 LNHNV, CDR2 YYDKDF (reference sequence). The CDR3 is 12 amino acids. V lost 3 bases, J lost 4 bases, and 6 bases lay in between. CDR3 bases read: TGTGCCACCAGCAGGGCGGGAGAGACC. Translating gives CATSRAGET. The complete CDR3 sequence is CATSRAGETQYF.

Ten or more counts support this clone. Read sequence stops 3 residues before the CDR3 end, and the germline J gene provides the missing end. The chain is built from TRBV6-2 or TRBV6-3 and TRBJ1-2, with 9 bases matching TRBD1. CDR3 length: 17 amino acids. The V gene's germline CDR1 is MNHEY and CDR2 SVGEGT. J gave up 2 bases and V 6 bases, and 13 bases lay outside the gene matches. CDR3 DNA, as far as it was read: TGTGCCAGCAGGCGAAGATTCGGGACAGGGTTCAACTATGGC. Translated, it gives CASRRRFGTGFNYG. In full, the CDR3 reads CASRRRFGTGFNYGYTF.

This clone has ten or more counts. The read finishes 3 residues shy of the CDR3 end, and the germline J gene is used to complete it. The V and J genes are TRBV20-1 and TRBJ2-3, with 9 bases matching TRBD2. The CDR3 has 15 residues. The ends lost 3 bases at V and 2 bases at J; junction bases unmatched: 6. Germline assignment: CDR1 DFQATT and CDR2 SNEGSKA (reference sequence). CDR3: CSASRPSGATDTQYF. The DNA read from the CDR3 is TGCAGTGCTAGTAGGCCTAGCGGGGCCACAGATACG.

The table lists this clone with a few counts. CDR3 region: CASSDLAQQGAGGDTQYF. The covered CDR3 bases are TGTGCCAGCAGTGACCTCGCCCAACAGGGGGCAGGGGGAGATACG. The chain has TRBV25-1 and TRBJ2-3; 9 bases are a match to TRBD1. The observed sequence ends 3 residues before the CDR3 terminus, with the missing tail filled in from the germline J gene. CDR1 and CDR2 from the germline V gene are MGHDK and SYGVNS. J lost 5 bases, V lost 3 bases, and 15 bases had no gene match. CDR3 length: 18 amino acids.

This clone was seen repeatedly, ten times or more. Read coverage stops 3 residues before the CDR3 terminus; the germline J gene supplies the remainder. The chain recombines TRBV7-3 with TRBJ2-3; 14 nucleotides align to TRBD2. Germline V gene lookup returns CDR1 SGHTA and CDR2 FQGTGA. Germline trimming cut 5 bases from V and 2 bases from J; bases unmatched to any gene: 3. The CDR3 loop spans 16 amino acids. The sequenced part of the CDR3 DNA is TGTGCCAGCAGCCAGGGACTAGCGGGAGACACAGATACG. It codes for CASSQGLAGDTDT. The whole CDR3 region reads CASSQGLAGDTDTQYF.

This clone was detected ten times or more. The CDR3 extends 3 residues past the end of the read, so its final part is completed from the germline J gene. This sequence joins TRBV20-1 and TRBJ1-2, with D unclear. The CDR3 consists of 12 residues. Germline lookup yields CDR1 DFQATT and CDR2 SNEGSKA (reference sequence). CDR3 sequence: CSAPPQGRGYTF. The part of the CDR3 DNA that was read is TGCAGTGCGCCCCCCCAAGGGCGAGGC.

In this sample, this clone turned up many times. Sequencing ends 3 residues short of the CDR3 end; the germline J gene provides the rest. V and J are TRBV2 and TRBJ2-1, with TRBD2 matching over 11 bases. V dropped 1 base and J dropped 6; count of bases not matched to a gene: 5. This CDR3 comprises 16 residues. Germline CDR1 is SNHLY and CDR2 is FYNNEI. CDR3 region: CASSEVTGTSGNEQFF. The DNA read from the CDR3 is TGTGCCAGCAGTGAAGTTACCGGGACTAGCGGCAATGAG.

This clone was seen ten or more times. The sequenced fragment ends 3 residues before the CDR3 boundary, so the rest is inferred from the germline J gene. The chain joins TRBV29-1 to TRBJ2-3, with TRBD1 matching over 9 bases. Germline CDR1 reads SQVTM; CDR2 reads ANQGSEA. The CDR3 sequence is 13 residues long. The CDR3 is CSVGQGTQETQYF. The part of the CDR3 DNA that was read is TGCAGCGTCGGACAGGGGACGCAAGAGACG.